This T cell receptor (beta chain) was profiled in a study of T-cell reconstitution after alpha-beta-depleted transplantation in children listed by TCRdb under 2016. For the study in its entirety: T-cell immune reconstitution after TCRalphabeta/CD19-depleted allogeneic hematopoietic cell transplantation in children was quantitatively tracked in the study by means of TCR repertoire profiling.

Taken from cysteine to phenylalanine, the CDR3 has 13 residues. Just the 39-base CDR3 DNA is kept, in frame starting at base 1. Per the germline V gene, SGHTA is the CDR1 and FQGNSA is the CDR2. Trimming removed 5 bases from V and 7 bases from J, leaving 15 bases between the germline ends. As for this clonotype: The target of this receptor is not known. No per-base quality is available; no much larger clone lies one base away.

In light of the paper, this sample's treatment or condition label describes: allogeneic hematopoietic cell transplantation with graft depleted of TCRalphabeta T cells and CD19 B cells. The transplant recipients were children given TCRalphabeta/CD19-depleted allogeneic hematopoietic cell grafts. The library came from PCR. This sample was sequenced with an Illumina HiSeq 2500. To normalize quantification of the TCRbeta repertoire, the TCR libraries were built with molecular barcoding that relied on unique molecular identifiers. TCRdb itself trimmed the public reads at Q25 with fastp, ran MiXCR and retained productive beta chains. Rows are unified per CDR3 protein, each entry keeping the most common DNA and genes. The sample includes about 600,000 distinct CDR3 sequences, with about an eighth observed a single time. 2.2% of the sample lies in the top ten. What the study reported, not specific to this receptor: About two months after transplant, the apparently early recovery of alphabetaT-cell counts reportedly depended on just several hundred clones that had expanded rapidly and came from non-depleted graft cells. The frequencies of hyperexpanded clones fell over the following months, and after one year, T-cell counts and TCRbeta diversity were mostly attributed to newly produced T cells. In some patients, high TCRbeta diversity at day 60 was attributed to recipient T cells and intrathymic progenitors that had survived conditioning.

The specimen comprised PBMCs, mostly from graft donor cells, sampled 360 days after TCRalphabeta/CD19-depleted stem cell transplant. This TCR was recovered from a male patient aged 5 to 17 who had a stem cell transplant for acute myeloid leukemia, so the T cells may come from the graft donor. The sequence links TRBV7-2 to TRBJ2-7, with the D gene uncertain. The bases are TGTGCCAGCAGCCCAATCGTTAGTAGGGAGCAGTACTTC. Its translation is CASSPIVSREQYF.